Following are 23 T cell receptor beta chains from one sample sequenced in a study of blood T cell repertoires in COVID-19. Clones were read by immunoSEQ multiplex PCR, and TCRdb kept only the in-frame ones, dropping some. Seen here are 150,000 or so clones, more than 75% observed once, and the top ten hold around 15%. Input material: peripheral blood. Receptor source: a human donor with acute or convalescent COVID-19. The donor label of this sample is uncertain.

This rearrangement joins TRBV18 to TRBJ1-3, with 9 bases fitting TRBD1. Germline values: CDR1 KGHSH, CDR2 LQKENI. The V segment lost 1 base and the J segment 2 bases; nucleotides outside the gene matches: 3. The CDR3 length is 16 residues. CDR3 nucleotide sequence: TGTGCCAGCTCACCACGCGGACAGGGGACTGGAAACACCATATATTTT. Its protein is CASSPRGQGTGNTIYF.

This clone came up once. This chain connects TRBV9 to TRBJ2-4, with 9 bases that match TRBD1. CDR1 and CDR2 (germline): SGDLS, YYNGEE. The V and J ends lost 3 bases and 2 bases, in that order; junction bases with no gene match: 3. This CDR3 is 15 amino acids long. The CDR3 sequence is CASSGTGGTKNIQYF. In nucleotides, the CDR3 is TGTGCCAGCAGCGGAACAGGGGGCACCAAAAACATTCAGTACTTC. Based on the CDR3 plus reference TRBV9 and TRBJ2-4, the full variable domain is DSGVTQTPKHLITATGQRVTLRCSPRSGDLSVYWYQQSLDQGLQFLIQYYNGEERAKGNILERFSAQQFPDLHSELNLSSLELGDSALYFCASSGTGGTKNIQYFGAGTRLSVL.

This sequence joins TRBV13 and TRBJ1-3; a possible D gene is TRBD1 (5 bases). The V gene's germline CDR1 is PRHDT and CDR2 FYEKMQ (reference sequence). The length of the CDR3 is 16 residues. The V end lost 3 bases, the J end lost 0 bases, and 12 bases lay between the germline ends. In DNA form, the CDR3 reads TGTGCCAGCAGCTTCCGGACACCGAGCTCTGGAAACACCATATATTTT. Its protein product is CASSFRTPSSGNTIYF.

This clone was observed a few times. J is TRBJ2-3 and V is TRBV10-3; tentative D call: TRBD2 (6 bases). V was cut by 2 bases and J by 0 bases, with 21 bases left in between. Germline V gene data show CDR1 as ENHRY and CDR2 as SYGVKD. The CDR3 spans 19 residues. The CDR3 here is CAISEPRRLGGVSTDTQYF. The CDR3 nucleotides read TGTGCCATCAGTGAGCCGCGCCGCCTGGGCGGGGTCAGCACAGATACGCAGTATTTT.

In its sample, this clone was seen a few times. This chain uses TRBV6-5 with TRBJ2-3; 9 bases line up with TRBD1. Germline V gene lookup returns CDR1 MNHEY and CDR2 SVGAGI. With 6 bases clipped from V and 5 bases from J, the junction kept 6 bases outside the gene matches. This CDR3 contains 14 residues. CDR3 in DNA: TGTGCCAGCAGCTTAGGACAGGGGTTAGATACGCAGTATTTT. Amino acids: CASSLGQGLDTQYF.

This clone showed up just a few times. The chain has TRBV5-1 and TRBJ1-1; 8 bases are shared with TRBD1. Looked up from germline, CDR1 is SGHRS and CDR2 is YFSETQ. V lost 5 bases, J lost 1 base, and 7 bases stayed unmatched. The CDR3 runs 15 residues. The CDR3 reads CASRPRTGQNTEAFF. CDR3 DNA sequence: TGCGCCAGCAGACCCCGGACAGGGCAGAACACTGAAGCTTTCTTT.

This clone was found a few times. The rearrangement joins TRBV11-2 to TRBJ1-6; D is unclear. Germline CDR1 SGHAT, CDR2 FQNNGV. The V gene lost 1 base and the J gene lost 14 bases, with 9 bases spanning the gap. The CDR3 totals 12 residues. The CDR3 spells CASSLVPEALHF. The CDR3 DNA sequence: TGTGCCAGCAGCTTAGTCCCCGAGGCCCTCCACTTT.

V and J are TRBV7-2 and TRBJ1-3; D gene unclear. CDR3 length: 16 residues. Trimming shortened V by 1 base and J by 0 bases, and 10 bases separated the two germline ends. The germline CDR1 and CDR2 sequences are SGHTA and FQGNSA. CDR3 region: CASSLDLRSSGNTIYF. In nucleotides, the CDR3 is TGTGCCAGCAGCTTAGATTTGCGGAGCTCTGGAAACACCATATATTTT. Looking up the rest from reference TRBV7-2 and TRBJ1-3 gives the full variable domain: GAGVSQSPSNKVTEKGKDVELRCDPISGHTALYWYRQSLGQGLEFLIYFQGNSAPDKSGLPSDRFSAERTGGSVSTLTIQRTQQEDSAVYLCASSLDLRSSGNTIYFGEGSWLTVV.

The chain employs TRBV19 and TRBJ1-1, with a weak D call TRBD1 (5 bases). There are 14 residues in the CDR3. Germline V gives CDR1 LNHDA, CDR2 SQIVND (reference sequence). Deletions cut 6 bases from V and 1 base from J, with 12 bases between. The DNA for the CDR3 is TGTGCCAGTAGGTCACAGGCGCCGAACACTGAAGCTTTCTTT. Translation gives CASRSQAPNTEAFF.

This clone was counted ten times or more. The rearrangement joins TRBV5-4 to TRBJ2-2, with D possibly being TRBD1 (6 bases). Germline CDR1 is SGHNT and CDR2 is YYREEE (reference sequence). The CDR3 totals 14 residues. V was trimmed by 2 bases and J by 7 bases, leaving 12 bases between them. CDR3 in DNA: TGTGCCAGCAGCTTCGAACAGGGCCACGGGGAGCTGTTTTTT. Translation: CASSFEQGHGELFF.

This clone was counted ten times or more. The V and J genes are TRBV4-2 and TRBJ2-5; the D gene is possibly TRBD1 (5 bases). The CDR3 runs to 12 residues. CDR1 is LGHNA, CDR2 YNFKEQ, per germline. Trimming cost V 5 bases and J 7 bases, with 11 bases left between them. Here the CDR3 DNA reads TGTGCCAGCAGCGTAGGCACAGGGACCCAGTACTTC. As protein: CASSVGTGTQYF.

The rearrangement uses TRBV6-1 and TRBJ1-4; tentative D call: TRBD1 (5 bases). The CDR3 runs 16 residues. The V and J ends lost 3 bases and 7 bases respectively, with 18 bases between them. Germline V gene sequence: CDR1 MNHNS, CDR2 SASEGT. The CDR3 loop is CASSERWGVPGEKLFF. CDR3 bases: TGTGCCAGCAGTGAGCGGTGGGGGGTTCCAGGTGAAAAACTGTTTTTT.

J is TRBJ2-7 and V is TRBV2; 7 nucleotides line up with TRBD1. The V segment lost 7 bases and the J segment 2 bases; nucleotides outside the gene matches: 8. CDR3 length: 14 amino acids. Germline values: CDR1 SNHLY, CDR2 FYNNEI. In DNA form, the CDR3 reads TGTGCCAGCACTGGACAGGTGAATCCCTACGAGCAGTACTTC. This gives the protein CASTGQVNPYEQYF.

The rearrangement joins TRBV4-2 to TRBJ1-4, with D perhaps TRBD1 (5 bases). Deletions cut 0 bases from V and 6 bases from J, with 14 bases between. The germline V gene encodes CDR1 LGHNA and CDR2 YNFKEQ. The CDR3 sequence is 16 residues long. For the CDR3, the DNA is TGTGCCAGCAGCCAAGATTCGCCCAGGGAATATGAAAAACTGTTTTTT. Translation gives CASSQDSPREYEKLFF.

The J gene is TRBJ1-4, the V gene TRBV7-2, with D possibly TRBD1 on 5 matching bases. The length of the CDR3 is 15 residues. Trimming took off 2 bases at V and 8 bases at J, with 15 bases between the two ends. Germline V gene sequence: CDR1 SGHTA, CDR2 FQGNSA. As DNA, the CDR3 is TGTGCCAGCAGCTTAAATGGCAGGGTTAGGGAAAAACTGTTTTTT. Protein sequence: CASSLNGRVREKLFF.

This chain connects TRBV7-2 to TRBJ2-7, with 7 positions matching TRBD2. The V segment lost 0 bases and the J segment 3 bases; nucleotides outside the gene matches: 8. The CDR3 spans 16 residues. Germline lookup yields CDR1 SGHTA and CDR2 FQGNSA. For the CDR3, the DNA is TGTGCCAGCAGCTTAGCCGGGGGGTTGGGTGACTACGAGCAGTACTTC. It is translated as CASSLAGGLGDYEQYF.

The V call is TRBV5-1, the J call TRBJ2-3; 12 nucleotides agree with TRBD1. CDR3 length equals 15 residues. CDR1 SGHRS and CDR2 YFSETQ come from the germline V gene. Unmatched junction bases numbered 3, after V lost 4 bases and J lost 3 bases. The CDR3 reads CASSRDRGRTDTQYF. CDR3 DNA sequence: TGCGCCAGCAGCAGGGACAGGGGGCGAACAGATACGCAGTATTTT.

To note about this clone: This could be a read error, since a much larger clone is one nucleotide away. The chain uses TRBV7-9 and TRBJ1-1, with TRBD1 matching 8 bases. Germline V gene lookup returns CDR1 SEHNR and CDR2 FQNEAQ (reference sequence). The CDR3 totals 13 residues. The J segment lost 5 bases and the V segment lost 4 bases, leaving 3 bases of the junction unmatched. In DNA form, the CDR3 reads TGTGCCAGCAGCTCGGACAGGGCAACTGAAGCTTTCTTT. Translated: CASSSDRATEAFF.

V is TRBV4-1 and J is TRBJ2-1; 7 bases align to TRBD1. In germline, CDR1 is MGHRA, CDR2 YSYEKL. CDR3 length: 16 residues. Trimming at V came to 1 base and at J to 4 bases, leaving 7 bases not matched to a gene. For the CDR3, the DNA is TGCGCCAGCAGCCAAGTGAACAGGGGCCCTTACAATGAGCAGTTCTTC. Protein: CASSQVNRGPYNEQFF.

The chain couples TRBV2 to TRBJ2-7, with 8 bases that match TRBD1. The germline CDR1 and CDR2 sequences are SNHLY and FYNNEI. The V segment lost 5 bases and the J segment 0 bases; nucleotides outside the gene matches: 12. The CDR3 totals 17 residues. Here the CDR3 DNA reads TGTGCCAGCAGTCGTAAGGGTCAGGGGGCGTACTCCTACGAGCAGTACTTC. Encoded protein: CASSRKGQGAYSYEQYF.

The sample holds one count of this clone. The rearrangement uses TRBV14 and TRBJ1-5; D unclear. The CDR3 consists of 18 residues. V shed 0 bases and J shed 3 bases, with 18 bases lying between them. Germline-derived CDR1 and CDR2 are SGHDN and FVKESK. DNA of the CDR3: TGTGCCAGCAGCCAAGACATAGGGCCCCGGCGGGCCAATCAGCCCCAGCATTTT. Protein: CASSQDIGPRRANQPQHF.

In this sample, this clone turned up a few times. V usage is TRBV5-1 and J usage is TRBJ1-3, with D perhaps TRBD1 (6 bases). Trimming stripped 4 bases from V and 0 bases from J, with 11 bases between. The CDR3 loop spans 15 amino acids. Germline V gene data show CDR1 as SGHRS and CDR2 as YFSETQ. This chain's CDR3 is CASSLDRSSGNTIYF. The DNA for the CDR3 is TGCGCCAGCAGCCTTGACAGGAGCTCTGGAAACACCATATATTTT.

V usage is TRBV5-1 and J usage is TRBJ2-1; 7 bases are shared with TRBD2. V shed 2 bases and J 2 bases; nucleotides not matched to a gene: 7. The CDR3 extends over 16 amino acids. The germline V gene has CDR1 SGHRS and CDR2 YFSETQ. CDR3 protein: CASSFGGLGTYNEQFF. The CDR3, as DNA: TGCGCCAGCAGCTTCGGAGGACTAGGTACCTACAATGAGCAGTTCTTC.